This T cell receptor (beta chain) was captured by sequencing in a study of T cell responses to AZD1222 COVID-19 vaccine. Broader study findings: The study reported that nearly half of spike-specific TCRs target unmutated variant regions. Across the whole spike, CD4 TCRs peaked at regions 160-218 and 743-854. The donor cohort was predominantly white British with a female majority, and clonal diversity may have been underestimated.

The table came from immunoSEQ multiplex PCR; TCRdb's copy has only in-frame clones and leaves some out. The sample holds hundreds of thousands of clones, about 94% seen once. Pooled together were second doses at about 4 or about 12 weeks. This CDR3 is built from 14 residues. V was clipped by 3 bases and J by 1 base, with 10 bases between them. CDR1 is MDHEN and CDR2 is SYDVKM in the germline V gene. Worth noting for this clone: As yet, its antigen is unknown.

This chain uses TRBV28 with TRBJ2-7; D perhaps matches TRBD2 (6 bases). This clonotype was sampled from an adult who received the AZD1222 COVID-19 vaccine. The sequencing used peripheral blood, collected 28 days after the second AZD1222 dose. CDR3 DNA sequence: TGTGCCAGCAGTTTCGGCGGGGCGTCCTACGAGCAGTACTTC. Its translation is CASSFGGASYEQYF.